These T cell receptor beta chains were read from a single sample in a study of blood T cell repertoires in COVID-19. Assay: immunoSEQ multiplex PCR; the TCRdb copy retains only in-frame clones and omits some. The repertoire holds around 70,000 clones, with around 87% as singletons. Sequencing used peripheral blood. All receptors come from a man aged 45 to 65 with active COVID-19. Each CDR3 is given with its conserved first and last residue. The order of the fields is clone size, V gene, CDR3 length, J gene, D gene, CDR3 protein, CDR3 DNA. A D gene is named only where the DNA matches it firmly. Only some rows state a clone size, as once, few, many or a class for expanded clones.

clone size: -
V gene: TRBV28
CDR3 length: 12
J gene: TRBJ1-2
D gene: -
CDR3 protein: CASGREVGGYTF
CDR3 DNA: TGTGCCAGCGGCAGGGAAGTTGGTGGCTACACCTTC

clone size: -
V gene: TRBV3-1/TRBV3-2
CDR3 length: 14
J gene: TRBJ2-7
D gene: TRBD1
CDR3 protein: CASSQAQGSYEQYF
CDR3 DNA: TGTGCCAGCAGCCAAGCACAGGGGTCCTACGAGCAGTACTTC

clone size: -
V gene: TRBV7-9
CDR3 length: 15
J gene: TRBJ2-7
D gene: TRBD1
CDR3 protein: CASSLGQGVTYEQYF
CDR3 DNA: TGTGCCAGCAGCTTGGGACAGGGGGTCACCTACGAGCAGTACTTC

clone size: few
V gene: TRBV28
CDR3 length: 21
J gene: TRBJ1-6
D gene: TRBD1
CDR3 protein: CASSLFYRPGGGKGANSPLHF
CDR3 DNA: TGTGCCAGCAGTTTATTCTACCGACCGGGCGGGGGGAAGGGGGCAAATTCACCCCTCCACTTT

clone size: once
V gene: TRBV10-3
CDR3 length: 15
J gene: TRBJ2-1
D gene: TRBD1
CDR3 protein: CAISPRDRDYNEQFF
CDR3 DNA: TGTGCCATCAGTCCCCGGGACAGGGATTACAATGAGCAGTTCTTC

clone size: few
V gene: TRBV24-1
CDR3 length: 16
J gene: TRBJ2-1
D gene: TRBD2
CDR3 protein: CATSDFESGTSGEQFF
CDR3 DNA: TGTGCCACCAGTGATTTTGAATCCGGGACTAGTGGTGAGCAGTTCTTC

clone size: -
V gene: TRBV7-2
CDR3 length: 13
J gene: TRBJ1-1
D gene: -
CDR3 protein: CASSQRTYAEAFF
CDR3 DNA: TGTGCCAGCAGCCAAAGGACATATGCTGAAGCTTTCTTT

clone size: -
V gene: TRBV3-1/TRBV3-2
CDR3 length: 15
J gene: TRBJ1-2
D gene: TRBD1
CDR3 protein: CASSWGQPNLPGYTF
CDR3 DNA: TGTGCCAGCAGCTGGGGACAGCCCAACCTCCCTGGCTACACCTTC

clone size: once
V gene: TRBV18
CDR3 length: 14
J gene: TRBJ2-7
D gene: TRBD1
CDR3 protein: CASSTGTGNYEQYF
CDR3 DNA: TGTGCCAGCTCTACCGGGACAGGAAACTACGAGCAGTACTTC

clone size: -
V gene: TRBV7-2
CDR3 length: 15
J gene: TRBJ2-5
D gene: TRBD2
CDR3 protein: CASSHLGAGGETQYF
CDR3 DNA: TGTGCCAGCAGCCACCTAGGGGCGGGGGGAGAGACCCAGTACTTC

clone size: -
V gene: TRBV7-3
CDR3 length: 14
J gene: TRBJ2-5
D gene: TRBD2
CDR3 protein: CASSPSGGRETQYF
CDR3 DNA: TGTGCCAGCAGCCCCAGCGGGGGGCGCGAGACCCAGTACTTC

clone size: few
V gene: TRBV4-2
CDR3 length: 13
J gene: TRBJ1-5
D gene: TRBD1
CDR3 protein: CASSKGQKEPQHF
CDR3 DNA: TGTGCCAGCAGCAAGGGACAGAAGGAGCCCCAGCATTTT

clone size: once
V gene: TRBV29-1
CDR3 length: 18
J gene: TRBJ1-3
D gene: -
CDR3 protein: CSVEAYPGSGFSGNTIYF
CDR3 DNA: TGCAGCGTTGAAGCTTATCCAGGGTCAGGGTTTTCTGGAAACACCATATATTTT

clone size: once
V gene: TRBV28
CDR3 length: 13
J gene: TRBJ1-6
D gene: -
CDR3 protein: CASRLHRVSPLHF
CDR3 DNA: TGTGCCAGCAGGTTACACAGGGTTTCACCCCTCCACTTT

clone size: -
V gene: TRBV6-5
CDR3 length: 15
J gene: TRBJ1-4
D gene: TRBD1
CDR3 protein: CASSRTGGDGEKLFF
CDR3 DNA: TGTGCCAGCAGTCGGACAGGGGGCGATGGTGAAAAACTGTTTTTT

clone size: -
V gene: TRBV5-1
CDR3 length: 15
J gene: TRBJ2-5
D gene: TRBD1
CDR3 protein: CASRSGTGTQETQYF
CDR3 DNA: TGCGCCAGCAGATCCGGGACAGGGACCCAAGAGACCCAGTACTTC

clone size: -
V gene: TRBV19
CDR3 length: 14
J gene: TRBJ2-7
D gene: TRBD2
CDR3 protein: CASGAGGAPYEQYF
CDR3 DNA: TGTGCCAGTGGGGCGGGGGGGGCGCCCTACGAGCAGTACTTC

clone size: -
V gene: TRBV9
CDR3 length: 15
J gene: TRBJ1-1
D gene: TRBD1
CDR3 protein: CASSAHETGVTEAFF
CDR3 DNA: TGTGCCAGCAGCGCACACGAGACAGGGGTCACTGAAGCTTTCTTT

clone size: -
V gene: TRBV1
CDR3 length: 16
J gene: TRBJ2-7
D gene: -
CDR3 protein: CTSGRLAEPLSYEQYF
CDR3 DNA: TGCACCAGCGGCCGACTAGCGGAGCCTCTTTCCTACGAGCAGTACTTC

clone size: -
V gene: TRBV7-2
CDR3 length: 15
J gene: TRBJ2-7
D gene: TRBD1
CDR3 protein: CASSVKTGDTYEQYF
CDR3 DNA: TGTGCCAGCAGCGTAAAGACAGGGGATACCTACGAGCAGTACTTC

clone size: -
V gene: TRBV21-1
CDR3 length: 16
J gene: TRBJ2-3
D gene: -
CDR3 protein: CASSKVTSGGADTQYF
CDR3 DNA: TGTGCCAGCAGCAAAGTGACTAGCGGGGGGGCCGATACGCAGTATTTT

clone size: -
V gene: TRBV6-5
CDR3 length: 15
J gene: TRBJ2-1
D gene: TRBD1
CDR3 protein: CASSPRGLSYNEQFF
CDR3 DNA: TGTGCCAGCAGCCCGAGGGGGCTTTCCTACAATGAGCAGTTCTTC

clone size: -
V gene: TRBV5-6
CDR3 length: 16
J gene: TRBJ2-3
D gene: -
CDR3 protein: CASSRGDRVFTDTQYF
CDR3 DNA: TGTGCCAGCAGCCGAGGCGATCGGGTTTTTACAGATACGCAGTATTTT

clone size: -
V gene: TRBV7-2
CDR3 length: 17
J gene: TRBJ2-2
D gene: TRBD2
CDR3 protein: CASSSSGGACGTGELFF
CDR3 DNA: TGTGCCAGCAGCTCTAGCGGGGGGGCGTGTGGCACCGGGGAGCTGTTTTTT

clone size: -
V gene: TRBV7-6
CDR3 length: 16
J gene: TRBJ2-7
D gene: -
CDR3 protein: CASSSLSGKNPYEQYF
CDR3 DNA: TGTGCCAGCAGCTCGCTTTCAGGGAAGAACCCCTACGAGCAGTACTTC

clone size: -
V gene: TRBV9
CDR3 length: 19
J gene: TRBJ1-1
D gene: -
CDR3 protein: CASSVNPTEPYPMNTEAFF
CDR3 DNA: TGTGCCAGCAGCGTCAACCCGACAGAACCCTATCCTATGAACACTGAAGCTTTCTTT

clone size: -
V gene: TRBV2
CDR3 length: 15
J gene: TRBJ1-6
D gene: TRBD1
CDR3 protein: CASNRDRIRYSPLHF
CDR3 DNA: TGTGCCTCAAACCGGGACAGGATTCGGTATTCACCCCTCCACTTT

clone size: -
V gene: TRBV19
CDR3 length: 15
J gene: TRBJ2-3
D gene: TRBD1
CDR3 protein: CASSPGQGATDTQYF
CDR3 DNA: TGTGCCAGTAGTCCGGGACAGGGGGCAACAGATACGCAGTATTTT

clone size: -
V gene: TRBV28
CDR3 length: 15
J gene: TRBJ2-4
D gene: -
CDR3 protein: CASTGQGLAKNIQYF
CDR3 DNA: TGTGCCAGCACCGGTCAGGGTCTGGCCAAAAACATTCAGTACTTC

clone size: -
V gene: TRBV25-1
CDR3 length: 14
J gene: TRBJ1-3
D gene: -
CDR3 protein: CASSEVGAGNTIYF
CDR3 DNA: TGTGCCAGCAGTGAAGTAGGGGCTGGAAACACCATATATTTT

clone size: -
V gene: TRBV6-4
CDR3 length: 15
J gene: TRBJ1-3
D gene: -
CDR3 protein: CASSDRGGNGNTIYF
CDR3 DNA: TGTGCCAGCAGTGACCGCGGGGGAAATGGAAACACCATATATTTT

clone size: -
V gene: TRBV28
CDR3 length: 15
J gene: TRBJ1-2
D gene: -
CDR3 protein: CASRAPYRERHGYTF
CDR3 DNA: TGTGCCAGCAGGGCCCCATACAGGGAAAGGCATGGCTACACCTTC

clone size: -
V gene: TRBV18
CDR3 length: 13
J gene: TRBJ2-5
D gene: TRBD1
CDR3 protein: CASSRDRQETQYF
CDR3 DNA: TGTGCCAGCTCACGGGACAGGCAAGAGACCCAGTACTTC

clone size: -
V gene: TRBV10-3
CDR3 length: 14
J gene: TRBJ2-5
D gene: TRBD1
CDR3 protein: CAIRGTGVQETQYF
CDR3 DNA: TGTGCCATCAGGGGGACAGGGGTTCAAGAGACCCAGTACTTC

clone size: -
V gene: TRBV19
CDR3 length: 13
J gene: TRBJ2-7
D gene: TRBD1
CDR3 protein: CASSPGGVNEQYF
CDR3 DNA: TGTGCCAGTAGTCCAGGGGGCGTCAACGAGCAGTACTTC

clone size: -
V gene: TRBV11-2
CDR3 length: 15
J gene: TRBJ1-4
D gene: -
CDR3 protein: CASSTDSPTNEKLFF
CDR3 DNA: TGTGCCAGCAGCACAGACAGCCCAACTAATGAAAAACTGTTTTTT

clone size: -
V gene: TRBV6-6
CDR3 length: 15
J gene: TRBJ2-5
D gene: -
CDR3 protein: CASSYPGDSQETQYF
CDR3 DNA: TGTGCCAGCAGTTATCCGGGAGATTCTCAAGAGACCCAGTACTTC

clone size: -
V gene: TRBV19
CDR3 length: 15
J gene: TRBJ2-3
D gene: TRBD2
CDR3 protein: CASSVSGGAGDTQYF
CDR3 DNA: TGTGCCAGTAGTGTTAGCGGGGGGGCTGGAGATACGCAGTATTTT

clone size: -
V gene: TRBV19
CDR3 length: 16
J gene: TRBJ1-1
D gene: -
CDR3 protein: CVSSPGLQSMNTEAFF
CDR3 DNA: TGTGTCTCCTCGCCGGGACTTCAGTCCATGAACACTGAAGCTTTCTTT

clone size: -
V gene: TRBV11-3
CDR3 length: 14
J gene: TRBJ2-1
D gene: TRBD2
CDR3 protein: CASSWASGTNEQFF
CDR3 DNA: TGTGCCAGCAGCTGGGCTAGCGGGACCAATGAGCAGTTCTTC

clone size: few
V gene: TRBV7-9
CDR3 length: 15
J gene: TRBJ1-2
D gene: TRBD1
CDR3 protein: CASSPRTGMNYGYTF
CDR3 DNA: TGTGCCAGCAGCCCAAGGACAGGGATGAACTATGGCTACACCTTC

clone size: -
V gene: TRBV7-2
CDR3 length: 13
J gene: TRBJ1-1
D gene: -
CDR3 protein: CASSLEGSTEAFF
CDR3 DNA: TGTGCCAGCAGCTTAGAAGGGAGCACTGAAGCTTTCTTT

clone size: -
V gene: TRBV9
CDR3 length: 15
J gene: TRBJ2-1
D gene: TRBD1
CDR3 protein: CASSAWDSSYNEQFF
CDR3 DNA: TGTGCCAGCAGCGCCTGGGACAGCTCCTACAATGAGCAGTTCTTC

clone size: -
V gene: TRBV7-2
CDR3 length: 13
J gene: TRBJ2-1
D gene: -
CDR3 protein: CASREQGFNEQFF
CDR3 DNA: TGTGCCAGCAGGGAACAGGGATTCAATGAGCAGTTCTTC

clone size: -
V gene: TRBV2
CDR3 length: 15
J gene: TRBJ2-4
D gene: TRBD2
CDR3 protein: CASSEFELAKNIQYF
CDR3 DNA: TGTGCCAGCAGTGAGTTCGAACTAGCGAAAAACATTCAGTACTTC

clone size: -
V gene: TRBV24-1
CDR3 length: 13
J gene: TRBJ1-1
D gene: -
CDR3 protein: CATRRGMNTEAFF
CDR3 DNA: TGTGCCACCAGGCGGGGTATGAACACTGAAGCTTTCTTT

clone size: -
V gene: TRBV2
CDR3 length: 14
J gene: TRBJ1-4
D gene: -
CDR3 protein: CASSDWAANEKLFF
CDR3 DNA: TGTGCCAGCAGTGACTGGGCAGCTAATGAAAAACTGTTTTTT

clone size: -
V gene: TRBV2
CDR3 length: 14
J gene: TRBJ1-5
D gene: TRBD1
CDR3 protein: CASRGDSLNQPQHF
CDR3 DNA: TGTGCCAGCAGGGGGGACAGTCTCAATCAGCCCCAGCATTTT

clone size: -
V gene: TRBV18
CDR3 length: 16
J gene: TRBJ1-5
D gene: -
CDR3 protein: CASSPPGPRSNQPQHF
CDR3 DNA: TGTGCCAGCTCACCACCTGGGCCCAGAAGCAATCAGCCCCAGCATTTT

clone size: many
V gene: TRBV7-2
CDR3 length: 16
J gene: TRBJ2-2
D gene: TRBD2
CDR3 protein: CASSLVAGGPTGELFF
CDR3 DNA: TGTGCCAGCAGCTTAGTAGCGGGGGGGCCCACCGGGGAGCTGTTTTTT

clone size: -
V gene: TRBV6-2/TRBV6-3
CDR3 length: 19
J gene: TRBJ1-5
D gene: -
CDR3 protein: CASSYPLQIGGTSNQPQHF
CDR3 DNA: TGTGCCAGCAGTTACCCTCTCCAGATCGGGGGTACGAGCAATCAGCCCCAGCATTTT

clone size: -
V gene: TRBV13
CDR3 length: 14
J gene: TRBJ1-5
D gene: -
CDR3 protein: CASSVNRRDQPQHF
CDR3 DNA: TGTGCCAGCAGCGTAAATAGACGGGATCAGCCCCAGCATTTT